This T cell receptor beta chain appears in the sequencing data of a study of cytomegalovirus exposure and HLA in healthy donors (dated by TCRdb to the late 2010s). About the study as a whole: An earlier analysis of approximately 640 of the donors reported about 250 Gb of sequence data and 100 million to 130 million unique TCR beta sequences from some 180 million T cells. Donor age, sex, ethnicity and CMV serostatus were compiled alongside the repertoire data. Across under 500 genotyped donors of the cohort, an average of roughly 250,000 unique TCR beta nucleotide sequences per donor were sequenced, and around 20% of those sequences were non-productive. The study was designed to test whether signatures of past pathogen exposure could be identified by cataloging public T cell receptors. Typing coverage differed by locus: A, B, C, DRB1 and DQB1 were typed in roughly 620-630 donors, DQA1 in 500 to 550, DPA1 in around 580, and DPB1 in around 490. To predict cytomegalovirus infection status, the study brought together high-throughput TCR immunosequencing, statistical association of individual TCRs with disease status, and machine learning. Every discovery cohort repertoire had been produced on one sequencing platform. In addition to the first cohort of several hundred subjects, a separate validation cohort of 120 different subjects was used. Roughly five DR-DQ haplotypes were treated as single units for association and clustering because of strong linkage in the cohort. To decide whether each TCR beta V gene segment behaved as functional or pseudogenic, an earlier analysis of some 540 of the donors relied on high-throughput TCR beta sequencing. Both class I and class II loci were covered by HLA typing, at four-digit resolution. The study profiled the T cell repertoires of 666 subjects by immunosequencing and related them to cytomegalovirus serostatus. In the later analysis, no new phenotypic data were used to find candidate immune exposures; instead, reliance was placed on TCR beta sequences and their occurrence across donors. Approximately 310 gigabases of sequencing data and about 92 million unique TCR sequences made up an early release that covered over 550 HLA-typed donors. A later genetic analysis took genome-wide SNP genotypes for about 55% of the 666 donors and used that subset as a discovery cohort. A later analysis re-analyzed previously published TCR beta repertoires from approximately 700 donors and added high-resolution HLA genotyping to study TCR occurrence patterns. The genetic ancestry cluster associated with self-reported Caucasian donors included about 84% of the 398 genotyped donors. The full study reports these points: While some public TCRs were present in many individuals, most TCR sequences turned up only very rarely across donors. Over 15 rarely observed V segments, including chromosome 9 orphons, were excluded from the earlier analysis of just under 600 of the donors because counts were too low. V-gene and J-gene trimming of TCR beta chains was associated with a missense DCLRE1C variant in a later genetic analysis, and the association was replicated in an independent cohort. CMV serostatus was the only immune exposure information available for the cohort. A cluster of highly shared sequence variants was judged likely to be a technical artifact of the sequencing pipeline. HLA typing was unavailable for some donors at each locus, so association tests used only the typed subset. Compared with equally common non-associated chains, HLA-associated TCR beta chains in a later analysis were more clonally expanded and had lower generation probabilities. A later genetic analysis reported fewer N-insertions in productive TCRs among donors in an Asian-associated ancestry cluster than the approximately 700-donor mean. Specific HLA alleles were associated with around 18,000 TCR beta sequences at a false discovery rate of 0.05 in a later analysis. Linkage disequilibrium might explain the correlated functional status among segregating V segments, but an unknown experimental factor could not be ruled out. It was suggested by the authors that the approach could potentially be generalized to other disease states and immunological phenotypes. A later analysis found that TCR association rates varied across HLA loci, with DRB1 alleles showing the most associated TCRs and HLA-C alleles the fewest. Cytomegalovirus status was reported to be diagnosed by the classifier with high specificity and sensitivity in both the original and validation cohorts. A further reported finding was that TCR beta sequences accurately predicted the HLA-A and HLA-B alleles for most subjects in the first cohort. In the study, around 160 TCR beta chains were listed as associated with cytomegalovirus. Only TCR beta chains were sequenced in this cohort, and the absence of alpha or paired-chain data limited detectable features. When HLA alleles, especially DR and DQ, strongly co-occurred, attributing TCR associations to individual alleles was difficult. In an earlier analysis of some 500 of the donors, most TCR beta V segments appeared in productive rearrangements about 87% or about 30% of the time, broadly matching IMGT annotations. Several of the top co-occurrence clusters appeared to be linked to parvovirus B19, influenza, CMV and Epstein-Barr virus, according to a later analysis. A later analysis found that most CMV-associated TCR beta chains appeared HLA-restricted, with HLA associations seemingly driven largely by CMV exposure. Some IMGT-functional V segments, including TRBV6-2 and TRBV6-3, could not be told apart with the 87-base-pair reads, so those segments were excluded. In vitro tests confirmed that three of the cytomegalovirus-associated TCR beta chains recognize cytomegalovirus antigens. The presence/absence analyses assumed that sequencing depth was roughly uniform across donors, and that assumption may not be true.

The junction shows trimming of 7 bases on V and 4 bases on J, and the gene matches do not reach 9 bases of it. Including cysteine and phenylalanine, the CDR3 has 16 amino acids. Of the read, only the CDR3 DNA is kept; its 48 bases are in frame from base 1. The germline V gene gives CDR1 as SGHRS and CDR2 as YFSETQ. The cohort was made up of approximately 670 healthy bone marrow donors. All cohort members were sampled while nominally healthy, although unrecorded immune exposures were likely present. The donor tested CMV seropositive, placing the donor among the 290 or so seropositive members of the cohort. A peripheral blood sample was provided by each donor, and peripheral blood mononuclear cells were used for TCR beta sequencing. The Qiagen DNeasy Blood Extraction Kit was used to extract genomic DNA from the blood cell samples. As for this clone: What antigen it recognizes has not been identified.

Libraries came from the immunoSEQ multiplex PCR assay. For the multiplex PCR, a mixture combining 60 forward primers for TCR Vbeta segments and 13 reverse primers for TCR Jbeta segments was used. The CDR3 region of rearranged TCR beta genes was amplified from genomic DNA with a multiplex PCR assay. Amplified TCR beta libraries were sequenced as 87-base-pair reads on the Illumina HiSeq System. Processing in the source paper ran as follows. Across the roughly 600 repertoires, a later analysis counted 80 million or so unique TCR beta chains, roughly 11 million of which were shared by at least two donors. To remove PCR and sequencing errors, raw reads were error-corrected and collapsed into unique sequences using a nearest-neighbor algorithm that merged closely related sequences. To assign V, D and J gene segments, CDR3 sequences were aligned to IMGT reference sequences. For a sequence to be retained, at least a six-nucleotide match to both a V gene segment and a J gene segment was required. A rearrangement counted as productive if the CDR3 had no stop codons and remained in frame with V and J, and every other rearrangement counted as non-productive. Following IMGT convention, CDR3 was defined as the stretch from the second conserved V-encoded cysteine up to the conserved J-encoded phenylalanine. The earlier analysis of about 500 of the donors excluded sequences that lacked an unambiguous match to a single V gene segment. An earlier analysis of a few hundred of the donors classified V segments as functional when productive rearrangements were above 56.7% and as segregating when the standard deviation between donors was above 5%. A statistical classification framework was built for diagnosing cytomegalovirus status from the catalog of TCR beta chain sequences. V and J gene assignment, in a later analysis, came from comparing TCR nucleotide sequences with IMGT/GENE-DB human TR gene sequences. In a later analysis, CDR3 sequences and most-parsimonious VDJ recombination scenarios were assigned using the TCRdist pipeline. In a later analysis, every TCR beta chain was defined by the combination of its CDR3 amino acid sequence and its V-gene family, and reads without a unique V-gene family were dropped. In a later analysis, nearly 600 highly shared, low-generation-probability nucleotide sequences were removed to address suspected cross-contamination and a sequencing artifact. For each public chain, a later analysis derived a clonal expansion index from normalized ranks of inferred template counts within each repertoire. A later analysis computed generation probabilities with a VDJ recombination model fitted to out-of-frame rearrangements, and checked the results against IGoR. Hypergeometric tests were used in a later analysis to score TCR-TCR, TCR-HLA and TCR-CMV co-occurrence, with a repertoire-size bias correction applied to the TCR pairs. In a later analysis, false discovery rates were estimated by permuting HLA or CMV assignments 20 times. A later analysis grouped co-occurring TCRs with DBSCAN, adding TCRdist sequence similarity when clustering within HLA-allele-positive subsets. Repertoires with fewer than 30,000 or more than 120,000 public chains, plus five repertoires with anomalous nucleotide sharing, were excluded from co-occurrence clustering. In TCRdb, the immuneACCESS table is reduced to in-frame sequences with V and J assigned. These tables do not hold every clone; where another copy was compared, an unresolved V gene accounts for under half, and the others remain unexplained. That table is the source of V, J and clone size, and D and trimming were worked out from the DNA. The sample table on file contains some 200,000 clones. The ten largest clones represent around 0.79% of the sample.

Sequenced sample: PBMCs. Rearrangement joined TRBV5-1 to TRBJ2-3; 13 central nucleotides agree with TRBD2. This TCR came from a woman aged 18-29 years in good health and CMV-seropositive. CDR3 reads: CASRPPGLAGADTQYF. The DNA sequence reads TGCGCCAGCCGACCACCTGGACTAGCGGGAGCAGATACGCAGTATTTT.